This TCR beta chain emerged from a study of blood T cell repertoires in COVID-19. Produced via immunoSEQ multiplex PCR; TCRdb's table is partial and in-frame only. The table shows some 210,000 clones, with around 80% occurring only once. The CDR3 runs to 14 residues. Germline CDR1 and CDR2: GTSNPN and SVGIG (reference sequence). V dropped 0 bases and J dropped 4 bases, with 11 bases sitting between them. This clone was seen once. The TCR sequence derives from a middle-aged woman with acute or convalescent COVID-19. The V and J genes are TRBV30 and TRBJ2-3, with a weak D call TRBD2 (5 bases). What was sequenced was peripheral blood. The CDR3 region is CAWSVTGSSDTQYF. CDR3 nucleotides: TGTGCCTGGAGTGTAACGGGGTCGTCAGATACGCAGTATTTT.